A single sample gave rise to the 21 T cell receptor beta chains below, sequenced in a study of identical twins. MiXCR was run by TCRdb on the 5' RACE reads, yielding one entry per CDR3 protein. Of around 690,000 distinct CDR3 sequences listed, about 20% are singletons. This sample also belongs to another study, concerning T cells expressing NK-cell markers.

The sequencing input was PBMCs. The receptors here all came from a woman aged 18-30 years in good health.

The chain carries TRBV5-1 and TRBJ2-5; 8 bases align to TRBD2. The germline CDR1 and CDR2 sequences are SGHRS and YFSETQ. J gave up 5 bases and V 1 base, and 10 bases lay outside the gene matches. CDR3 length equals 16 residues. For the CDR3, the DNA is TGCGCCAGCAGCTTGTGGAGAGCGGGGGCCGGGGAGACCCAGTACTTC. This gives the protein CASSLWRAGAGETQYF.

This clonotype has more than one count but fewer than ten. The chain links TRBV12-3 or TRBV12-4 to TRBJ2-7, with TRBD1 identical over 8 bases. V gave up 5 bases and J gave up 7 bases; unmatched junction bases: 4. The length of the CDR3 is 12 residues. Here the CDR3 DNA reads TGTGCCAGCAGTAAGACAGGGGAGGAGCAGTACTTC. Amino acid sequence: CASSKTGEEQYF.

The chain couples TRBV5-6 to TRBJ2-1; 9 bases match TRBD2. Germline assignment: CDR1 SGHDT and CDR2 YYEEEE. The CDR3 is made up of 15 amino acids. V gave up 0 bases and J gave up 10 bases; unmatched junction bases: 8. This CDR3 is CASSLGLAAQMEQFF. The CDR3, as DNA: TGTGCCAGCAGCTTGGGACTAGCGGCGCAGATGGAGCAGTTCTTC.

This clonotype has more than one count but fewer than ten. J is TRBJ2-2 and V is TRBV12-3 or TRBV12-4; the match to TRBD1 covers 7 bases. With 5 bases clipped from V and 5 bases from J, the junction kept 8 bases outside the gene matches. The CDR3 has 15 amino acids. This chain's CDR3 is CASSPGQTFTGELFF. CDR3 in DNA: TGTGCCAGCAGTCCGGGACAGACTTTTACCGGGGAGCTGTTTTTT.

This clonotype showed up many times. The chain employs TRBV10-3 and TRBJ2-7; D is uncertain. The CDR3 is made up of 13 amino acids. V lost 3 bases and J lost 4, with 10 bases in between. Germline V lookup: CDR1 ENHRY, CDR2 SYGVKD. CDR3: CAISEMLPYEQYF. DNA for the CDR3: TGTGCCATCAGTGAAATGTTACCATACGAGCAGTACTTC.

The chain combines TRBV6-2 or TRBV6-3 with TRBJ1-2, with TRBD1 as a possible D gene (5 bases). The CDR3 totals 13 residues. CDR1 is MNHEY and CDR2 is SVGEGT in the germline V gene. With 2 bases removed from V and 7 bases from J, the gap between germline ends came to 11 bases. The CDR3 here is CASSYSGAAGYTF. The CDR3 coding sequence is TGTGCCAGCAGTTACAGCGGGGCGGCTGGCTACACCTTC.

This chain joins TRBV20-1 and TRBJ2-5; 10 bases agree with TRBD2. The CDR3 runs 14 residues. Germline CDR1 reads DFQATT; CDR2 reads SNEGSKA (reference sequence). The V and J ends lost 1 base and 5 bases, in that order; junction bases with no gene match: 4. The CDR3 is CSARGPSGSETQYF. In nucleotides, the CDR3 is TGCAGTGCTAGAGGTCCTAGCGGGAGCGAGACCCAGTACTTC.

This rearrangement joins TRBV20-1 to TRBJ2-1, with D maybe TRBD2 (5 bases). The germline CDR1 and CDR2 sequences are DFQATT and SNEGSKA (reference sequence). V was pared by 6 bases and J by 2 bases, with 17 bases between. This CDR3 spans 15 amino acids. The CDR3 here is CSAYRTRSPYNEQFF. The CDR3 bases are TGCAGTGCCTACCGAACTAGATCCCCCTACAATGAGCAGTTCTTC.

V and J are TRBV6-2 or TRBV6-3 and TRBJ2-6; maybe TRBD2 (5 bases). The CDR3 runs to 16 residues. The germline gives CDR1 MNHEY, CDR2 SVGEGT. V was cut by 0 bases and J by 1 base, with 7 bases left in between. This CDR3 reads CASSYSRVSGANVLTF. DNA of the CDR3: TGTGCCAGCAGTTACTCGAGGGTTTCTGGGGCCAACGTCCTGACTTTC.

This clonotype has just a few counts. V and J are TRBV29-1 and TRBJ2-7, with D perhaps given as TRBD1 or TRBD2 (7 bases each). V lost 5 bases and J lost 8, with 22 bases in between. The CDR3 is 14 amino acids. CDR1 is SQVTM and CDR2 is ANQGSEA in the germline V gene. The CDR3 loop reads CSVSPPGGGTKQYF. The CDR3 region has the DNA TGCAGCGTTTCTCCACCAGGGGGGGGTACGAAGCAGTACTTC.

This clonotype was seen a few times. The chain couples TRBV10-3 to TRBJ2-7; tentative D call: TRBD1 (5 bases). Deletions cut 11 bases from V and 6 bases from J, with 17 bases between. CDR1 and CDR2 from the germline V gene are ENHRY and SYGVKD. The CDR3 has 12 residues. CDR3 nucleotides: TGTGCCGTTGACAGTTTAAGTGGCGAGCAGTACTTC. Its protein product is CAVDSLSGEQYF.

V usage is TRBV12-3 or TRBV12-4 and J usage is TRBJ2-5; tentative D call: TRBD1 (6 bases). V was clipped by 6 bases and J by 4 bases, with 18 bases between them. This CDR3 has 15 residues. CDR3 in DNA: TGTGCCAGCAGGGGCCCTTCGAAAGGGGGAGAGACCCAGTACTTC. Its translation: CASRGPSKGGETQYF.

The CDR3 loop is CASNAGTLGYGYTF. The CDR3 nucleotides are TGTGCCAGCAACGCCGGGACTCTAGGCTATGGCTACACCTTC. The gene calls are TRBV28 and TRBJ1-2; a weak D match, TRBD1 (5 bases). Looked up from germline, CDR1 is MDHEN and CDR2 is SYDVKM. V dropped 7 bases and J dropped 4 bases, with 16 bases sitting between them. This CDR3 is 14 amino acids long.

The chain has TRBV12-3 or TRBV12-4 and TRBJ1-3, with no clear D. Trimming stripped 3 bases from V and 0 bases from J, with 9 bases between. The CDR3 has 15 residues. The CDR3 loop is CASSFRVFSGNTIYF. CDR3 in DNA: TGTGCCAGCAGTTTTCGGGTATTCTCTGGAAACACCATATATTTT.

The genes are TRBV7-9 and TRBJ2-5; D gene unclear. The germline V gene encodes CDR1 SEHNR and CDR2 FQNEAQ (reference sequence). The length of the CDR3 is 15 residues. V lost 1 base and J 0 bases, leaving 9 bases between the germline ends. The CDR3 nucleotides read TGTGCCAGCAGCTTAGGTCGGGCGAACCAAGAGACCCAGTACTTC. Amino acid sequence: CASSLGRANQETQYF.

V is TRBV12-3 or TRBV12-4 and J is TRBJ2-3; D gene ambiguous. The CDR3 runs to 11 residues. V dropped 8 bases and J dropped 2 bases, with 5 bases sitting between them. In DNA form, the CDR3 reads TGTGCCAGCGGGTACACAGATACGCAGTATTTT. Amino acid sequence: CASGYTDTQYF.

This chain links TRBV7-8 with TRBJ2-2; no firm D call. The CDR3 spans 13 residues. Looked up from germline, CDR1 is SGHVS and CDR2 is FQNEAQ. V lost 4 bases and J lost 8, with 11 bases in between. In nucleotides, the CDR3 is TGTGCCAGCAGCTCCCAGACCAATGGGGAGCTGTTTTTT. Encoded protein: CASSSQTNGELFF.

This clonotype was seen only a few times. The chain couples TRBV12-3 or TRBV12-4 to TRBJ2-7; D unresolved. Trimming cost V 6 bases and J 5 bases, with 17 bases left between them. CDR3 length equals 14 residues. The CDR3 region has the DNA TGTGCCAGCAGCCTTACCCCGGATAGGGACGAGCAGTACTTC. Residues: CASSLTPDRDEQYF.

This clonotype was counted only a few times. V and J are TRBV7-8 and TRBJ2-4, with D possibly matching TRBD1 (5 bases). The CDR3 is 13 amino acids. V dropped 4 bases and J dropped 7 bases, with 11 bases sitting between them. CDR1 is SGHVS and CDR2 is FQNEAQ in the germline V gene. The CDR3 bases are TGTGCCAGCAGCTGGGGCAGCCGTAACATTCAGTACTTC. Its protein product is CASSWGSRNIQYF.

This clonotype was seen a few times. The rearrangement joins TRBV7-3 to TRBJ2-6; 8 bases fit TRBD1. V trimming: 5 bases; J trimming: 2 bases; junction bases outside the gene matches: 5. CDR3 length equals 16 residues. Per germline, CDR1 SGHTA and CDR2 FQGTGA. As DNA, the CDR3 is TGTGCCAGCAGCCGAACGACAGGGGCTGGGGCCAACGTCCTGACTTTC. Translation gives CASSRTTGAGANVLTF. Based on the CDR3 plus reference TRBV7-3 and TRBJ2-6, the full variable domain is GAGVSQTPSNKVTEKGKYVELRCDPISGHTALYWYRQSLGQGPEFLIYFQGTGAADDSGLPNDRFFAVRPEGSVSTLKIQRTERGDSAVYLCASSRTTGAGANVLTFGAGSRLTVL.

The CDR3 reads CASSVGASGRNNEQYF. The CDR3 bases are TGTGCCAGCAGCGTAGGGGCTAGCGGGAGAAACAACGAGCAGTACTTC. This rearrangement joins TRBV9 to TRBJ2-7, with TRBD2 identical over 10 bases. Germline trimming cut 0 bases from V and 5 bases from J; bases unmatched to any gene: 8. Germline V lookup: CDR1 SGDLS, CDR2 YYNGEE. This CDR3 comprises 16 residues.